These T cell receptor beta chains were read from a single sample in a study of T cell responses to AZD1222 COVID-19 vaccine. Sequenced by immunoSEQ multiplex PCR; TCRdb stores in-frame clones only, minus some. The sample has 58,000 or so clones, 80% to 90% seen once; the top ten hold 6% to 7.5%. Sequences were derived from peripheral blood, sampled 28 days after the second AZD1222 dose. Receptors originate from an adult who received the AZD1222 COVID-19 vaccine. CDR3s include the opening cysteine and the closing phenylalanine or tryptophan. The D gene is left open where the match is weak. Where a row states a size, it is once, few, many or the class of an expanded clone; other rows omit it.

abundance,j_gene,d_gene,v_gene,CDR3aa,CDR3nt
.,TRBJ2-7,.,TRBV7-9,CASSLADGGWQYF,TGTGCCAGCAGCTTGGCCGACGGAGGTTGGCAGTACTTC
.,TRBJ1-1,.,TRBV5-6,CASSLGTGTGTEAFF,TGTGCCAGCAGCTTGGGCACAGGGACCGGGACGGAAGCTTTCTTT
.,TRBJ1-6,.,TRBV2,CATARGARNSPLHF,TGTGCCACCGCACGGGGGGCGCGGAATTCACCCCTCCACTTT
.,TRBJ2-7,TRBD1,TRBV7-2,CASRLTGDRSYEQYF,TGTGCCAGCCGGTTGACGGGGGACAGGTCCTACGAGCAGTACTTC
.,TRBJ2-1,TRBD1,TRBV3-1/TRBV3-2,CASSRIAADRGPYNEQFF,TGTGCCAGCAGCCGCATCGCCGCGGACAGGGGGCCCTACAATGAGCAGTTCTTC
.,TRBJ2-5,.,TRBV20-1,CSASLGRVSLVTQYF,TGCAGTGCTAGTTTGGGCAGGGTGAGCCTGGTCACCCAGTACTTC
.,TRBJ2-1,.,TRBV5-1,CASSPALSDNEQFF,TGCGCCAGCAGCCCCGCCCTTAGCGACAATGAGCAGTTCTTC
.,TRBJ2-5,TRBD1,TRBV3-1/TRBV3-2,CASSRWDRGAETQYF,TGTGCCAGCAGCCGCTGGGACAGGGGAGCAGAGACCCAGTACTTC
.,TRBJ2-2,TRBD1,TRBV7-2,CASSLAGQRTGELFF,TGTGCCAGCAGCTTAGCGGGACAGCGAACCGGGGAGCTGTTTTTT
.,TRBJ2-1,.,TRBV12-3/TRBV12-4,CASSLGNEQFF,TGTGCCAGCAGTTTGGGCAATGAGCAGTTCTTC
.,TRBJ1-4,.,TRBV25-1,CASRQLNGEKLFF,TGTGCCAGCCGTCAGCTTAATGGTGAAAAACTGTTTTTT
.,TRBJ1-6,TRBD1,TRBV5-8,CASSLSPGQVVDSPLHF,TGTGCCAGCAGCCTTTCCCCGGGACAGGTGGTGGATTCACCCCTCCACTTT
.,TRBJ2-6,TRBD2,TRBV6-2/TRBV6-3,CASSYWTSGTSGANVLTF,TGTGCCAGCAGTTACTGGACTAGCGGAACCTCTGGGGCCAACGTCCTGACTTTC
once,TRBJ1-6,TRBD1,TRBV5-6,CASSLGQGLSSPLHF,TGTGCCAGCAGCTTGGGACAGGGGCTTAGTTCACCCCTCCACTTT
.,TRBJ2-7,TRBD1,TRBV7-9,CASSLGSGTGRYEQYF,TGTGCCAGCAGCTTAGGCTCCGGGACAGGGCGATACGAGCAGTACTTC
.,TRBJ2-3,.,TRBV5-8,CASSRDSPTQYF,TGTGCCAGCAGCCGGGACTCCCCGACCCAGTATTTT
.,TRBJ1-2,.,TRBV5-1,CASTPVNADYGYTF,TGCGCCAGCACGCCCGTCAATGCCGACTATGGCTACACCTTC
.,TRBJ1-5,.,TRBV29-1,CSVETIDGQPQHF,TGCAGCGTTGAGACCATTGACGGTCAGCCCCAGCATTTT
once,TRBJ2-7,.,TRBV19,CASNGVGSYEQYF,TGTGCCTCCAACGGGGTGGGATCCTACGAGCAGTACTTC
.,TRBJ2-7,.,TRBV5-8,CASSWGPSEQYF,TGTGCCAGCAGCTGGGGGCCGTCAGAGCAGTACTTC
.,TRBJ2-7,.,TRBV28,CASSTSSPYEQYF,TGTGCCAGCAGCACTAGTAGTCCCTACGAGCAGTACTTC
.,TRBJ2-1,.,TRBV7-9,CASSLGNHGQDEQFF,TGTGCCAGCAGCTTAGGAAACCACGGCCAGGATGAGCAGTTCTTC
.,TRBJ2-1,.,TRBV6-6,CASSLGLTGYNEQFF,TGTGCCAGCAGTTTGGGACTGACCGGTTACAATGAGCAGTTCTTC
.,TRBJ2-3,.,TRBV6-5,CASAGGNTQYF,TGTGCCAGCGCAGGCGGGAATACGCAGTATTTT
.,TRBJ2-1,.,TRBV19,CASSIESSIIQFF,TGTGCCAGTAGTATAGAGTCTAGCATCATTCAGTTCTTC
.,TRBJ2-2,.,TRBV6-6,CASSEGGNTGELFF,TGTGCCAGCAGTGAGGGAGGGAACACCGGGGAGCTGTTTTTT
.,TRBJ2-7,.,TRBV3-1/TRBV3-2,CASSQGGGEYEQYF,TGTGCCAGCAGCCAAGGAGGCGGGGAGTACGAGCAGTACTTC